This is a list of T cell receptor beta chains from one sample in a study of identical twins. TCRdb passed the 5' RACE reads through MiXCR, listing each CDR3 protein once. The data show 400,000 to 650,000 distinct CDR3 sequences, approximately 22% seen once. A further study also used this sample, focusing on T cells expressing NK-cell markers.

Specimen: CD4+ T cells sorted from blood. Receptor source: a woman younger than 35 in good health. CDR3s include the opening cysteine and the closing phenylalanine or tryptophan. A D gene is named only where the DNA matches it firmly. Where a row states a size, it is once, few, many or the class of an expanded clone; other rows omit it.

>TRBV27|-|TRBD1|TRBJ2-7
TGTGCCAGCAGTTTAAGGGGCACTCACGACAGGGGGCGTCGGGAGCAGTACTTC
CASSLRGTHDRGRREQYF
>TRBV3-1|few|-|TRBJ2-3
TGTGCCAGCAGCCTCGAGAGGGTCAGTACGCAGTATTTT
CASSLERVSTQYF
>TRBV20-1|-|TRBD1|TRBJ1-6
TGCAGTGCTAAAGGGGGCGGATCACCCCTCCACTTT
CSAKGGGSPLHF
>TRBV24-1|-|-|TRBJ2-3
TGTGCCACCAGTGATACCGGGGCTAGCACAGATACGCAGTATTTT
CATSDTGASTDTQYF
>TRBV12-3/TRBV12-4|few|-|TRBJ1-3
TGTGCCAGCAGACCCAGGGACGGCCGCTCTGGAAACACCATATATTTT
CASRPRDGRSGNTIYF
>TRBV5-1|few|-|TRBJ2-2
TGCGCCAGCAAGGGGCTACTTGACACCGGGGAGCTGTTTTTT
CASKGLLDTGELFF
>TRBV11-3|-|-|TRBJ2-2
TGTGCCAGCAGCCCTGACACAATCACCGGGGAGCTGTTTTTT
CASSPDTITGELFF
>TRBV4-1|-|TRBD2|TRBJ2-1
TGCGCCAGCAGCCAAGATTGGGCTAGCGGGAGCGTTGAGCAGTTCTTC
CASSQDWASGSVEQFF
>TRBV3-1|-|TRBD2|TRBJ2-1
TGTGCCAGCAGTGTAGCCGGGACTAGCGGGAGGAATGAGCAGTTCTTC
CASSVAGTSGRNEQFF
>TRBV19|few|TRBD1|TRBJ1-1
TGTGCCAGTAGTACGGACAGGGGGCGCACGGCTTTCTTT
CASSTDRGRTAFF
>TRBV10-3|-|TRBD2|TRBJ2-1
TGTGCCGCCGGACTAGCGGGAGGGAATGAGCAGTTCTTC
CAAGLAGGNEQFF
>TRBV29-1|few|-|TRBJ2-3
TGCAGCGGGAGGGACAGCACGGGCACAGATACGCAGTATTTT
CSGRDSTGTDTQYF
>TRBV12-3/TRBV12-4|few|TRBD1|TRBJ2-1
TGTGCCAGCAGCCCGGACAGGGCAGCCTACAATGAGCAGTTCTTC
CASSPDRAAYNEQFF
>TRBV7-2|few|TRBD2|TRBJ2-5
TGTGCCAGCAGCTCGGGACTAGCGGGAGTAGAGACCCAGTACTTC
CASSSGLAGVETQYF
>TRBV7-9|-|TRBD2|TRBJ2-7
TGTGCCAGCAGCCCCAGAGGGACTAGCGAGAGCTCCTACGAGCAGTACTTC
CASSPRGTSESSYEQYF
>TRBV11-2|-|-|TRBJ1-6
TGTGCCAGCAGCTTCTCAGTGTGGAAGACCTCCTATAATTCACCCCTCCACTTT
CASSFSVWKTSYNSPLHF